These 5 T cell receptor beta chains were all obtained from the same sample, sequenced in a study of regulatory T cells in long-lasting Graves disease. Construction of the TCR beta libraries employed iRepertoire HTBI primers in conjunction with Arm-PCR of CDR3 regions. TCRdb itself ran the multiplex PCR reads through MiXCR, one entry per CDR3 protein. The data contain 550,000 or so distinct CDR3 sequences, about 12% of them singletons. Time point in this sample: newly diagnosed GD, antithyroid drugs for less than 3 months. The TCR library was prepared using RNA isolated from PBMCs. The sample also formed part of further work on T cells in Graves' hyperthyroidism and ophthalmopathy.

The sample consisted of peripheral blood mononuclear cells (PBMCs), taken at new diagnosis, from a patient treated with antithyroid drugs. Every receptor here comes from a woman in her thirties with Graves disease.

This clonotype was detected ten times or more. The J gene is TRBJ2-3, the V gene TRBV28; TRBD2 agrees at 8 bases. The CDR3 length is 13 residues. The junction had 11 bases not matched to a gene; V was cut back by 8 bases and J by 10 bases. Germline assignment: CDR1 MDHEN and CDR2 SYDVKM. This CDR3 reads CASSGGAGRPQYF. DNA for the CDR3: TGTGCCAGCTCCGGGGGGGCGGGAAGGCCGCAGTATTTT.

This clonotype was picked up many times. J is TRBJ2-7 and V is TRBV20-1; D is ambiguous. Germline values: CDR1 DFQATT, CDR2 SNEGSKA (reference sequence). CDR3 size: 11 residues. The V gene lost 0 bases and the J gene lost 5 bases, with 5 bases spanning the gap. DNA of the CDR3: TGCAGTGCTAGAGATTTCGACGAGCAGTACTTC. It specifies CSARDFDEQYF.

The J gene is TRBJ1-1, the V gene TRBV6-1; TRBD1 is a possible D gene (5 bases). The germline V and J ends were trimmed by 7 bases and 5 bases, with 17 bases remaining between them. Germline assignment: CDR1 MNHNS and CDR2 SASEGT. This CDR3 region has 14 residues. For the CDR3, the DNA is TGTGCCAGCAACTCAAGGCCAGGGCGGACTGAAGCTTTCTTT. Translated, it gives CASNSRPGRTEAFF.

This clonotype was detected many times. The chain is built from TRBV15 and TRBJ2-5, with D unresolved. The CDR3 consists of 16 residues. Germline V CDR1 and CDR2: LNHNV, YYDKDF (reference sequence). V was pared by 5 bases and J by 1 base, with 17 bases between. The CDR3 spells CATSAEPALTQETQYF. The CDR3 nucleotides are TGTGCCACCAGCGCCGAACCCGCTCTGACCCAAGAGACCCAGTACTTC.

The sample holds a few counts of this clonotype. The CDR3 here is CASSLSPLDYGYTF. In DNA form, the CDR3 reads TGTGCCAGCAGCTTAAGTCCCCTGGACTATGGCTACACCTTC. This rearrangement joins TRBV7-2 to TRBJ1-2; D uncertain. Germline V gives CDR1 SGHTA, CDR2 FQGNSA. The CDR3 has 14 amino acids. V gave up 2 bases and J gave up 3 bases, with 10 bases separating them.